This T cell receptor beta chain stems from a study of shared clonotypes between healthy human individuals. Study results and limitations: Around 4.7% was the fraction of naive CD4 clonotypes found shared across a handful of donors.

Sequencing used immunoSEQ multiplex PCR; TCRdb keeps in-frame clones, though not all of them. The data contain roughly 2 million clones, 90% to 96% of them seen just once; the ten biggest clones take up roughly 0.13%. All donors were Caucasian adults living in Nashville, Tennessee. In the CD4+ fraction, cells were divided into CD45RA+ naive and CD45RA-negative memory subsets. This clone is a singleton in its sample. Antigen: not known. The receptor's source is a man aged 18 to 29 in good health. The sequenced material came from naive CD4+ T cells sorted from blood. Subset defined: CD45RA+ positively selected.

CDR3 protein: CASSPRLAGFGGEQYF. CDR3 nucleotide sequence: TGTGCCAGCAGCCCTCGACTAGCGGGTTTTGGGGGCGAGCAGTACTTC. The chain employs TRBV9 and TRBJ2-7; 10 bases agree with TRBD2. The CDR3 runs to 16 residues. In germline, CDR1 is SGDLS, CDR2 YYNGEE. J gave up 6 bases and V 4 bases, and 13 bases lay outside the gene matches.